The 7 T cell receptor beta chains given below trace back to one sample, sequenced in a study of beta chain features in type 1 diabetes. Reverse transcribing all isolated RNA meant expressed TCRB transcripts were sequenced. Method: immunoSEQ multiplex PCR; TCRdb's copy keeps in-frame clones and lacks some. The table has 200,000 to 250,000 clones, over 8.5% seen once. The sequenced sample consisted of naive CD4+ T cells from blood. Receptors originate from a woman aged 18 to 35 in good health.

The chain carries TRBV30 and TRBJ1-1; D is ambiguous. The CDR3 spans 13 residues. Trimming shortened V by 0 bases and J by 4 bases, and 9 bases separated the two germline ends. Germline values: CDR1 GTSNPN, CDR2 SVGIG (reference sequence). The CDR3 DNA follows: TGTGCCTGGAGTGTAGGCGGGAGCACTGAAGCTTTCTTT. This codes for CAWSVGGSTEAFF. Full variable domain (remainder filled in from reference TRBV30 and TRBJ1-1): SQTIHQWPATLVQPVGSPLSLECTVEGTSNPNLYWYRQAAGRGLQLLFYSVGIGQISSEVPQNLSASRPQDRQFILSSKKLLLSDSGFYLCAWSVGGSTEAFFGQGTRLTVV.

This clone was detected only a few times. The rearrangement uses TRBV6-1 and TRBJ2-7, with a possible D match to TRBD2 (5 bases). The V end was cut by 8 bases, the J end by 0 bases, with 11 bases between. The germline CDR1 and CDR2 sequences are MNHNS and SASEGT. The length of the CDR3 is 13 residues. The CDR3 nucleotides read TGTGCCAGCCGTGCGGGTTTCTCCTACGAGCAGTACTTC. Its protein product is CASRAGFSYEQYF.

The V gene is TRBV19, the J gene TRBJ1-1; 8 bases match TRBD1. The V and J ends lost 5 bases and 1 base, in that order; junction bases with no gene match: 6. The CDR3 covers 15 residues. The germline gives CDR1 LNHDA, CDR2 SQIVND (reference sequence). CDR3 residues: CASSPWGTGNTEAFF. The CDR3 DNA reads as TGTGCCAGTAGTCCCTGGGGGACAGGGAACACTGAAGCTTTCTTT.

This clone was observed many times. The chain employs TRBV9 and TRBJ1-2; D perhaps matches TRBD1 (5 bases). The germline V gene encodes CDR1 SGDLS and CDR2 YYNGEE. The V gene lost 3 bases and the J gene lost 3 bases, with 12 bases spanning the gap. The CDR3 has 14 residues. The CDR3 bases are TGTGCCAGCAGCGCGGGCAGGGACTACTATGGCTACACCTTC. Amino acid sequence: CASSAGRDYYGYTF.

The chain recombines TRBV4-1 with TRBJ2-3; no reliable D call. Germline V gives CDR1 MGHRA, CDR2 YSYEKL. This CDR3 is built from 12 residues. Trimming removed 5 bases at V and 6 bases at J, with 9 bases between. CDR3 DNA sequence: TGCGCCAGCAGCTTCCACGGGGATACGCAGTATTTT. It codes for CASSFHGDTQYF.

This clone came up a few times. This chain joins TRBV7-2 and TRBJ2-3, with a weak D call TRBD2 (6 bases). The CDR3 has 13 amino acids. Trimming cost V 5 bases and J 5 bases, with 11 bases left between them. Germline assignment: CDR1 SGHTA and CDR2 FQGNSA. The CDR3 region is CASSPTEGDTQYF. DNA of the CDR3: TGTGCCAGCAGCCCAACGGAGGGAGATACGCAGTATTTT.

CDR3 DNA sequence: TGTGCCAGCAGCCACAGGGGGCAGGGGCCAGATACGCAGTATTTT. Translated, it gives CASSHRGQGPDTQYF. The rearrangement uses TRBV11-3 and TRBJ2-3, with TRBD1 matching 9 bases. Germline V gene sequence: CDR1 SGHNT, CDR2 YENEEA. Unmatched junction bases numbered 7, after V lost 5 bases and J lost 4 bases. CDR3 length: 15 residues.